This passage covers 19 T cell receptor beta chains from one sample sequenced in a study of blood T cells in healthy people across ages. A second about 7 to 12 cycle PCR used barcoded and J-beta primers. MiXCR, run by TCRdb on the 5' RACE reads, gives a single entry per CDR3 protein. Counted here are some 710,000 distinct CDR3 sequences, about 47% occurring once; the ten biggest clones make up 18%. The sample comprised blood. These receptors all stem from an elderly man in good health.

This clonotype was seen only a few times. This chain links TRBV28 with TRBJ1-2; TRBD1 is a possible D gene (5 bases). The CDR3 contains 13 residues. V gave up 8 bases and J gave up 6 bases, with 16 bases separating them. Looked up from germline, CDR1 is MDHEN and CDR2 is SYDVKM. CDR3 nucleotide sequence: TGTGCCAGCCCCCGGTGGGGGGTCGATGGCTACACCTTC. This translates into CASPRWGVDGYTF.

V usage is TRBV4-2 and J usage is TRBJ2-7; no clear D. Germline V gene lookup returns CDR1 LGHNA and CDR2 YNFKEQ. This CDR3 region has 15 residues. V lost 1 base and J lost 1, with 11 bases in between. CDR3 region: CASSQVSSESYEQYF. The DNA of the CDR3 is TGTGCCAGCAGCCAAGTGTCCAGCGAGTCCTACGAGCAGTACTTC.

With respect to this clonotype: A much larger clone lies one base from this, so it may be a read error. The chain has TRBV27 and TRBJ2-5; 12 nucleotides agree with TRBD2. Trimming took 10 bases from V and 11 from J; bases not matched to a gene: 20. This CDR3 has 16 amino acids. CDR1 and CDR2 (germline): MNHEY, SMNVEV (reference sequence). CDR3 sequence: CATRSSGRAEGNEQYF. CDR3 coding DNA: TGTGCCACCCGTTCTAGCGGGAGGGCCGAGGGGAATGAGCAGTACTTC.

The rearrangement links TRBV12-3 or TRBV12-4 to TRBJ1-1; D is possibly TRBD1 (5 bases). This CDR3 is 12 amino acids long. The V end was cut by 6 bases, the J end by 10 bases, with 15 bases between. CDR3 sequence (DNA): TGTGCCAGCAGCCCCCTACCGAGGGGAGCTTTCTTT. Encoded protein: CASSPLPRGAFF.

This clonotype has only a few counts. The V and J genes are TRBV20-1 and TRBJ2-3; TRBD1 aligns across 8 bases. The CDR3 length is 12 residues. The germline CDR1 and CDR2 sequences are DFQATT and SNEGSKA (reference sequence). The junction had 8 bases not matched to a gene; V was cut back by 7 bases and J by 8 bases. CDR3 DNA sequence: TGCAGTGTGGACAGGGCCCTAGCTACGCAGTATTTT. Translating it yields CSVDRALATQYF.

A remark on this clonotype: At one boundary the junction diverges from the germline segment, which might be a read error. The chain carries TRBV6-2 or TRBV6-3 and TRBJ2-4, with D possibly being TRBD1 (6 bases). The end of the DNA is better explained by TRBJ2-7, so the J call may be wrong. This CDR3 is built from 15 residues. In germline, CDR1 is MNHEY, CDR2 SVGEGT. Here the CDR3 reads CASSYPGAGAYEQYF. DNA for the CDR3: TGTGCTAGCAGTTACCCAGGGGCAGGGGCGTACGAGCAGTACTTC.

In nucleotides, the CDR3 is TGCGCCAGCAGTGAGACCCAGAATAATTCACCCCTCCACTTT. Its translation: CASSETQNNSPLHF. This chain links TRBV10-1 with TRBJ1-6; no definite D call. Germline CDR1 WNHNN, CDR2 SYGVQD (reference sequence). With 2 bases removed from V and 5 bases from J, the gap between germline ends came to 7 bases. The CDR3 covers 14 residues.

This sequence joins TRBV12-3 or TRBV12-4 and TRBJ2-3, with unresolved D. The CDR3 consists of 14 residues. Trimming left V 5 bases short and J 3 bases short, with 12 bases between. The CDR3 reads CASSIGPPTDTQYF. The CDR3 nucleotides are TGTGCCAGCAGTATCGGCCCCCCTACAGATACGCAGTATTTT.

This clonotype was found a few times. J is TRBJ2-7 and V is TRBV7-2; 7 positions agree with TRBD1. The V and J ends lost 4 bases and 4 bases, in that order; junction bases with no gene match: 7. The CDR3 has 14 amino acids. In germline, CDR1 is SGHTA, CDR2 FQGNSA. CDR3 sequence (DNA): TGTGCCAGCAGCTGGGGGACAGCGCCATACGAGCAGTACTTC. It is translated as CASSWGTAPYEQYF.

The V and J genes are TRBV25-1 and TRBJ2-3; D call uncertain. Germline loops: CDR1 MGHDK, CDR2 SYGVNS. V was pared by 1 base and J by 9 bases, with 8 bases between. This CDR3 is built from 12 residues. The CDR3 is CASSESVVTQYF. In nucleotides, the CDR3 is TGTGCCAGCAGTGAATCGGTGGTGACGCAGTATTTT.

The genes are TRBV6-6 and TRBJ2-6, with TRBD1 as a possible D gene (5 bases). The CDR3 runs to 15 residues. With 5 bases removed from V and 4 bases from J, the gap between germline ends came to 12 bases. The germline V gene has CDR1 MNHNY and CDR2 SVGAGI (reference sequence). The CDR3 sequence: CASSPQAGGANVLTF. The CDR3 DNA is TGTGCCAGCAGTCCACAGGCCGGAGGGGCCAACGTCCTGACTTTC.

This clonotype appeared a few times. The V gene is TRBV29-1, the J gene TRBJ2-5; D possibly corresponds to TRBD2 (8 bases). Germline lookup yields CDR1 SQVTM and CDR2 ANQGSEA. The CDR3 contains 14 residues. V lost 6 bases and J 11 bases, leaving 25 bases between the germline ends. The CDR3 here is CSVLLAGQNNEQYF. The CDR3 nucleotides read TGCAGCGTCCTCTTAGCGGGACAGAACAATGAGCAGTACTTC.

V usage is TRBV5-1 and J usage is TRBJ2-3; TRBD1 agrees at 7 bases. V shed 7 bases and J 2 bases; nucleotides not matched to a gene: 10. The CDR3 spans 15 residues. Germline V lookup: CDR1 SGHRS, CDR2 YFSETQ. CDR3 protein: CASSTSGTATDTQYF. DNA for the CDR3: TGCGCCAGCTCCACTTCCGGGACAGCCACAGATACGCAGTATTTT. The full variable domain, completed using reference TRBV5-1 and TRBJ2-3, is KAGVTQTPRYLIKTRGQQVTLSCSPISGHRSVSWYQQTPGQGLQFLFEYFSETQRNKGNFPGRFSGRQFSNSRSEMNVSTLELGDSALYLCASSTSGTATDTQYFGPGTRLTVL.

This clonotype was seen a handful of times. The chain joins TRBV29-1 to TRBJ2-7; TRBD2 agrees at 13 bases. The assigned J gene may be wrong: the sequence end matches TRBJ2-5 better. Germline lookup yields CDR1 SQVTM and CDR2 ANQGSEA. The length of the CDR3 is 15 residues. Written as DNA, the CDR3 is TGCAGCGTTGAGCCCCTGACTAGCGGGGGGGAGACCCAGTACTTC. This translates into CSVEPLTSGGETQYF.

The rearrangement joins TRBV20-1 to TRBJ2-7; D possibly corresponds to TRBD2 (5 bases). With the DNA end fitting TRBJ2-5 better, the J assignment may be wrong. CDR3 length: 13 residues. CDR1 and CDR2 from the germline V gene are DFQATT and SNEGSKA (reference sequence). The DNA for the CDR3 is TGCAGTGTCAGCCGGGAAGAGCAAGAGACCCAGTACTTC. Protein product: CSVSREEQETQYF.

This clonotype has ten or more counts. The gene calls are TRBV12-3 or TRBV12-4 and TRBJ2-5, with 7 bases fitting TRBD1. With V trimmed by 5 bases and J by 4 bases, 7 bases remained unmatched. CDR3 length equals 14 residues. CDR3 bases: TGTGCCAGCAGTCTACGACAGGGATCAGAGACCCAGTACTTC. The encoded protein is CASSLRQGSETQYF.

The sample holds a few counts of this clonotype. The chain has TRBV4-1 and TRBJ1-6; tentative D call: TRBD1 (5 bases). CDR1 is MGHRA and CDR2 is YSYEKL in the germline V gene. CDR3 length: 18 amino acids. Trimming cost V 0 bases and J 7 bases, with 19 bases left between them. CDR3 coding DNA: TGCGCCAGCAGCCAAGATAGTGGGACGTACCTTCAGAATTCACCCCTCCACTTT. Translated: CASSQDSGTYLQNSPLHF.

The chain recombines TRBV29-1 with TRBJ2-4, with 12 nucleotides matching TRBD2. Per germline, CDR1 SQVTM and CDR2 ANQGSEA. CDR3 length: 15 amino acids. With 1 base clipped from V and 13 bases from J, the junction kept 11 bases outside the gene matches. This CDR3 is CSVEGLAGVVNEQYF. DNA for the CDR3: TGCAGCGTTGAAGGACTAGCGGGAGTTGTCAATGAGCAGTACTTC.

The chain combines TRBV3-1 with TRBJ1-1; D might be TRBD1 (5 bases). The CDR3 extends over 15 amino acids. Germline loops: CDR1 LGHDT, CDR2 YNNKEL (reference sequence). Trimming shortened V by 2 bases and J by 5 bases, and 15 bases separated the two germline ends. The CDR3 here is CASSQIGARMTEAFF. The CDR3 nucleotides read TGTGCCAGCAGCCAAATTGGGGCCCGGATGACTGAAGCTTTCTTT. The full variable domain, in which reference TRBV3-1 and TRBJ1-1 provide the parts outside the CDR3, is DTAVSQTPKYLVTQMGNDKSIKCEQNLGHDTMYWYKQDSKKFLKIMFSYNNKELIINETVPNRFSPKSPDKAHLNLHINSLELGDSAVYFCASSQIGARMTEAFFGQGTRLTVV.